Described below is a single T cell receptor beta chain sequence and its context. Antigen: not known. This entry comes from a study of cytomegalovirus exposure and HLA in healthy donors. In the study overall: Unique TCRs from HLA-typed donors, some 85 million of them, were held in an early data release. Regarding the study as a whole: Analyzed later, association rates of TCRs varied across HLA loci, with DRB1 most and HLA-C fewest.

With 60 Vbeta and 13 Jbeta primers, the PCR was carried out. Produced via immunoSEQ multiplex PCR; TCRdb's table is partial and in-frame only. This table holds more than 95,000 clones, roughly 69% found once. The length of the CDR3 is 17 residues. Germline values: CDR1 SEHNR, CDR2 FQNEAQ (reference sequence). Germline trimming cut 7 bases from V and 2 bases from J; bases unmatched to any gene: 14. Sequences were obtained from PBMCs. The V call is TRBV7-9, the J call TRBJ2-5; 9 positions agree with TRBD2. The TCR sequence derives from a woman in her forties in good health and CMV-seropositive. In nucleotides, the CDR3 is TGTGCCAGCACCCTGCAGCAGGGCCTAGCGGGACAAGAGACCCAGTACTTC. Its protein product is CASTLQQGLAGQETQYF.